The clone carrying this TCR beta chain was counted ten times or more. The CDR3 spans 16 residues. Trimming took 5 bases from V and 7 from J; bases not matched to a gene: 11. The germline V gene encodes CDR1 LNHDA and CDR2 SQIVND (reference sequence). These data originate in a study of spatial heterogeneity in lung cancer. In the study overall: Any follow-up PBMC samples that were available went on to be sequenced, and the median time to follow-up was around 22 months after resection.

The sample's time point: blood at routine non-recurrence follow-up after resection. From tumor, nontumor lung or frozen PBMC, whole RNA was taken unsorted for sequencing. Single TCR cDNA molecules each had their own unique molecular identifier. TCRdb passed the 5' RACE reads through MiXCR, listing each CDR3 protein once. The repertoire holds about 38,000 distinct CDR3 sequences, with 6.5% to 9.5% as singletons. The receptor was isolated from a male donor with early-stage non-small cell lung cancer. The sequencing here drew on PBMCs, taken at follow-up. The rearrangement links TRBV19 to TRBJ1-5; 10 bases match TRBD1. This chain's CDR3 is CASSFPGQGDLQPQHF. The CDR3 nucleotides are TGTGCCAGTAGTTTTCCCGGACAGGGGGATCTCCAGCCCCAGCATTTT.